Below are 23 T cell receptor beta chains sequenced from a single sample in a study of cytomegalovirus exposure and HLA in healthy donors. With 60 Vbeta and 13 Jbeta primers, the PCR was carried out. Profiling relied on immunoSEQ multiplex PCR, and the TCRdb table lists in-frame clones only, not all of them. The table lists about 200,000 clones, around 85% of them singletons. The specimen was PBMCs. These receptor sequences come from a man aged 45-65 years in good health and CMV-seronegative.

The chain carries TRBV28 and TRBJ1-1; the D gene is possibly TRBD1 (6 bases). V was shortened by 8 bases and J by 3 bases, with 13 bases between the two germline ends. The germline CDR1 and CDR2 sequences are MDHEN and SYDVKM. The CDR3 runs to 13 residues. This CDR3 is CASRVGAHTEAFF. In nucleotides, the CDR3 is TGTGCCAGCCGGGTGGGGGCCCACACTGAAGCTTTCTTT.

With regard to this clone: Other nucleotide sequences in the sample specify the same CDR3. The chain carries TRBV7-3 and TRBJ2-7; maybe TRBD2 (6 bases). The V end was cut by 2 bases, the J end by 2 bases, with 13 bases between. Germline V gene sequence: CDR1 SGHTA, CDR2 FQGTGA. The CDR3 extends over 15 amino acids. The CDR3 nucleotides are TGTGCCAGCAGCTTAGATAGCGGTTACCCCTACGAGCAGTACTTC. Translating it yields CASSLDSGYPYEQYF.

This clone was seen a handful of times. The chain is built from TRBV28 and TRBJ2-4; maybe TRBD2 (5 bases). The V gene lost 4 bases and the J gene lost 6 bases, with 13 bases spanning the gap. The CDR3 is 14 residues long. The germline CDR1 and CDR2 sequences are MDHEN and SYDVKM. CDR3 coding DNA: TGTGCCAGCAGTTATCTAGCATCGGTAAACATTCAGTACTTC. It translates to CASSYLASVNIQYF.

This clone was seen just once. The chain carries TRBV7-3 and TRBJ1-1; possibly TRBD1 for D (6 bases). Deletions cut 5 bases from V and 0 bases from J, with 13 bases between. The CDR3 runs 15 residues. The germline gives CDR1 SGHTA, CDR2 FQGTGA. The CDR3 reads CASSILDSVNTEAFF. Here the CDR3 DNA reads TGTGCCAGCAGCATTTTGGACAGTGTGAACACTGAAGCTTTCTTT.

The CDR3 loop reads CATKRDSGGEKLFF. For the CDR3, the DNA is TGTGCCACCAAGCGGGATTCCGGAGGTGAAAAACTGTTTTTT. The genes are TRBV28 and TRBJ1-4; no reliable D call. This CDR3 region has 14 residues. Germline-derived CDR1 and CDR2 are MDHEN and SYDVKM. Trimming took off 10 bases at V and 7 bases at J, with 19 bases between the two ends.

This chain connects TRBV28 to TRBJ2-7, with a weak D call TRBD2 (5 bases). Trimming took 4 bases from V and 3 from J, leaving 16 bases between them. Germline V gene lookup returns CDR1 MDHEN and CDR2 SYDVKM. This CDR3 comprises 15 residues. The CDR3 reads CASSSRTDSRYEQYF. The CDR3 DNA reads TGTGCCAGCAGTTCCAGGACGGACTCCCGCTACGAGCAGTACTTC.

This sequence joins TRBV5-4 and TRBJ2-3; 8 positions match TRBD2. Germline CDR1 reads SGHNT; CDR2 reads YYREEE (reference sequence). This CDR3 has 17 residues. Trimming cost V 3 bases and J 4 bases; bases outside gene matches: 13. CDR3 bases: TGTGCCAGCAGCTCGCAGGGAGGAGCGGGAGTAGCAGATACGCAGTATTTT. This sequence encodes CASSSQGGAGVADTQYF. Supplemented by reference TRBV5-4 and TRBJ2-3, the full variable domain reads ETGVTQSPTHLIKTRGQQVTLRCSSQSGHNTVSWYQQALGQGPQFIFQYYREEENGRGNFPPRFSGLQFPNYSSELNVNALELDDSALYLCASSSQGGAGVADTQYFGPGTRLTVL.

For this clone: Other DNA sequences in the same sample also yield this CDR3. This sequence joins TRBV18 and TRBJ2-5; 15 nucleotides agree with TRBD2. The V gene's germline CDR1 is KGHSH and CDR2 LQKENI. The CDR3 length is 15 residues. J gave up 5 bases and V 6 bases, and 4 bases lay outside the gene matches. The CDR3 coding sequence is TGTGCCAGCTCGTCGGGACTAGCGGGAGGTGAGACCCAGTACTTC. Its protein is CASSSGLAGGETQYF.

The chain is built from TRBV28 and TRBJ1-1; tentatively, D is TRBD1 (6 bases). The CDR3 is made up of 14 amino acids. V shed 2 bases and J shed 3 bases, with 10 bases lying between them. Germline V gene lookup returns CDR1 MDHEN and CDR2 SYDVKM. CDR3 amino acids: CASSLDGGYTEAFF. The CDR3 nucleotides are TGTGCCAGCAGTTTAGATGGGGGCTACACTGAAGCTTTCTTT.

This rearrangement joins TRBV19 to TRBJ2-1; D may be TRBD2 (5 bases). CDR3 size: 14 residues. The V gene's germline CDR1 is LNHDA and CDR2 SQIVND (reference sequence). V shed 2 bases and J shed 5 bases, with 10 bases lying between them. This CDR3 is CASSIWAGDNEQFF. DNA of the CDR3: TGTGCCAGTAGTATATGGGCGGGCGACAATGAGCAGTTCTTC.

The genes are TRBV21-1 and TRBJ1-2; the table's D call of TRBD1 was not tested on the DNA. TRBV21-1 is annotated as a pseudogene. The CDR3 sequence is 15 residues long. CDR3 nucleotide sequence: TGTGCCAGCAGCAAAAAACAGGGGGCCGGTTATGGCTACACCTTC. This gives the protein CASSKKQGAGYGYTF.

This clone was counted only a few times. The CDR3 spells CASSLDPTGQVVAFF. The CDR3 bases are TGCGCCAGCAGCTTGGACCCCACGGGACAGGTCGTAGCTTTCTTT. This sequence joins TRBV5-1 and TRBJ1-1; 8 positions agree with TRBD1. Germline-derived CDR1 and CDR2 are SGHRS and YFSETQ. V gave up 0 bases and J gave up 10 bases; unmatched junction bases: 11. The CDR3 loop spans 15 amino acids.

J is TRBJ2-2 and V is TRBV11-2, with TRBD1 identical over 7 bases. CDR3 length: 18 residues. V was pared by 6 bases and J by 2 bases, with 15 bases of the junction left unmatched. Per germline, CDR1 SGHAT and CDR2 FQNNGV. The chain's CDR3 is CASRKWGQRNRNTGELFF. In nucleotides, the CDR3 is TGTGCCAGCAGGAAATGGGGACAGAGAAACCGTAACACCGGGGAGCTGTTTTTT.

For this clone: The sample has other DNA sequences that encode this CDR3 too. The chain carries TRBV18 and TRBJ2-1; D may be TRBD2 (6 bases). V was shortened by 2 bases and J by 1 base, with 6 bases between the two germline ends. Germline CDR1 KGHSH, CDR2 LQKENI. The CDR3 is 14 amino acids. CDR3 coding DNA: TGTGCCAGCTCACCAGGAGGGTCCTACAATGAGCAGTTCTTC. It yields the protein CASSPGGSYNEQFF.

This chain connects TRBV30 to TRBJ2-7, with TRBD2 matching over 7 bases. There are 15 residues in the CDR3. Germline V gives CDR1 GTSNPN, CDR2 SVGIG (reference sequence). V lost 0 bases and J lost 5; bases outside the gene matches: 10. The CDR3 here is CAWSVRGRAGNEQYF. As DNA, the CDR3 is TGTGCCTGGAGTGTACGAGGGAGGGCCGGGAACGAGCAGTACTTC.

This clone appeared once. The DNA for the CDR3 is TGTGCCAGCTCACCACCGGTTTCAGGGTATTCACCCCTCCACTTT. Protein: CASSPPVSGYSPLHF. V gene TRBV18 combines with J gene TRBJ1-6, with D possibly matching TRBD1 (5 bases). CDR3 length equals 15 residues. V lost 0 bases and J lost 8, with 11 bases in between. CDR1 and CDR2 (germline): KGHSH, LQKENI.

This chain uses TRBV7-3 with TRBJ2-2; TRBD1 is a possible D gene (5 bases). This CDR3 comprises 15 residues. Per germline, CDR1 SGHTA and CDR2 FQGTGA. Trimming shortened V by 6 bases and J by 0 bases, and 11 bases separated the two germline ends. CDR3 bases: TGTGCCAGCAGAAACGGACACGCGAACACCGGGGAGCTGTTTTTT. Its translation is CASRNGHANTGELFF.

The rearrangement uses TRBV11-2 and TRBJ1-5; D not resolved. There are 15 residues in the CDR3. The germline V gene encodes CDR1 SGHAT and CDR2 FQNNGV. With 0 bases removed from V and 9 bases from J, the gap between germline ends came to 15 bases. CDR3 residues: CASSLDMVASLPQHF. The CDR3 nucleotides are TGTGCCAGCAGCTTAGATATGGTCGCCTCACTGCCCCAGCATTTT. Filled out from reference TRBV11-2 and TRBJ1-5, the complete variable domain reads EAGVAQSPRYKIIEKRQSVAFWCNPISGHATLYWYQQILGQGPKLLIQFQNNGVVDDSQLPKDRFSAERLKGVDSTLKIQPAKLEDSAVYLCASSLDMVASLPQHFGDGTRLSIL.

The chain is built from TRBV28 and TRBJ1-5; 7 positions agree with TRBD1. The trim removed 3 bases at V and 2 bases at J, leaving 7 bases unmatched. Germline assignment: CDR1 MDHEN and CDR2 SYDVKM. This CDR3 region has 16 residues. As DNA, the CDR3 is TGTGCCAGCAGTTTCCTACGGACAGGACGCAATCAGCCCCAGCATTTT. Its translation: CASSFLRTGRNQPQHF.

About this clone itself: Other DNA sequences of this sample code for an identical CDR3. The genes are TRBV5-1 and TRBJ2-3; 9 bases are a match to TRBD1. V dropped 4 bases and J dropped 3; count of bases not matched to a gene: 3. The CDR3 consists of 14 residues. The germline V gene encodes CDR1 SGHRS and CDR2 YFSETQ. CDR3 sequence: CASSPGQGTDTQYF. For the CDR3, the DNA is TGCGCCAGCAGCCCGGGACAGGGAACAGATACGCAGTATTTT.

This chain connects TRBV11-2 to TRBJ2-6, with 8 nucleotides matching TRBD1. J gave up 14 bases and V 4 bases, and 19 bases lay outside the gene matches. This CDR3 is 17 amino acids long. Germline V gives CDR1 SGHAT, CDR2 FQNNGV. CDR3: CASSSLPMDRVRTLLTF. In nucleotides, the CDR3 is TGTGCCAGCAGCTCACTCCCCATGGACAGGGTGAGGACCCTCCTGACTTTC.

The chain recombines TRBV27 with TRBJ1-2; 7 nucleotides match TRBD1. Germline CDR1 reads MNHEY; CDR2 reads SMNVEV (reference sequence). The length of the CDR3 is 15 residues. With V trimmed by 5 bases and J by 7 bases, 13 bases remained unmatched. In DNA, the CDR3 is TGTGCCAGCAGTCCAAGGGACAGCGGAATGGGTGGCTACACCTTC. It codes for CASSPRDSGMGGYTF.

This clone has just one count. The same CDR3 arises from other DNA sequences in this sample as well. The chain joins TRBV18 to TRBJ2-7; TRBD2 is a possible D gene (5 bases). The V and J ends lost 3 bases and 7 bases respectively, with 7 bases between them. Per the germline V gene, CDR1 is KGHSH and CDR2 is LQKENI. This CDR3 spans 11 amino acids. CDR3: CASSPSGEQYF. The CDR3 nucleotides are TGTGCCAGCTCACCTTCGGGAGAGCAGTACTTC.